This TCR beta chain was captured in a study of blood T cell repertoires in COVID-19. Study-level background: Collection of acute and convalescent COVID-19 samples took place in the United States, Italy and Spain. Nucleic acid was either cDNA or gDNA, and it came from T cells, B-cell-depleted T cells, or PBMCs.

In the original workflow: Reference gene primer amplification gave estimated nucleated cell counts. Sequencing used immunoSEQ multiplex PCR; TCRdb keeps in-frame clones, though not all of them. Clone size and the V and J calls come from that table; the DNA yielded D and trimming. The sample comprises some 150,000 clones, roughly three quarters of which are singletons, and 4.2% rests with the top ten. V lost 4 bases and J 6 bases, leaving 17 bases between the germline ends. Germline V gene sequence: CDR1 SGHRS, CDR2 YFSETQ. The CDR3 totals 15 residues. The rearrangement links TRBV5-1 to TRBJ1-5; tentatively, D is TRBD1 (6 bases). This sequence originates from a man in his 60s with acute or convalescent COVID-19. Sequencing was done on a sample of peripheral blood. CDR3 residues: CASSADPGVLQPQHF. The CDR3 DNA is TGCGCCAGCAGCGCCGACCCAGGGGTTCTTCAGCCCCAGCATTTT.